This section outlines one TCR beta chain sequence together with its context. The antigen is unknown. The data are from a study of cytomegalovirus exposure and HLA in healthy donors. PCR was performed using 60 Vbeta and 13 Jbeta primers. Sequencing was performed with immunoSEQ multiplex PCR; in TCRdb, only in-frame clones are kept and a portion is missing. The table lists 85,000 to 130,000 clones, 60% to 75% of them singletons. Study-wide results and caveats: It was fewer than 200 TCR beta chains that were listed as cytomegalovirus-associated. Cytomegalovirus status, reportedly, was diagnosed with high specificity and sensitivity by the classifier. When analyzed later, a missense DCLRE1C variant was found to be linked to TCR beta V- and J-gene trimming.

At sampling all donors were nominally healthy, likely with unrecorded immune exposures. CDR3 length: 14 amino acids. The ends were cut back, 5 bases at V and 3 bases at J, with 16 bases in the middle. Germline-derived CDR1 and CDR2 are GTSNPN and SVGIG (reference sequence). The source of this sequence is a male donor in good health and CMV-seropositive. J is TRBJ1-1 and V is TRBV30; D is perhaps TRBD1 (6 bases). Sequencing was carried out using PBMCs. The CDR3 here is CAWGRGSLDTEAFF. The CDR3 region has the DNA TGTGCCTGGGGTAGGGGGTCTTTGGACACTGAAGCTTTCTTT.